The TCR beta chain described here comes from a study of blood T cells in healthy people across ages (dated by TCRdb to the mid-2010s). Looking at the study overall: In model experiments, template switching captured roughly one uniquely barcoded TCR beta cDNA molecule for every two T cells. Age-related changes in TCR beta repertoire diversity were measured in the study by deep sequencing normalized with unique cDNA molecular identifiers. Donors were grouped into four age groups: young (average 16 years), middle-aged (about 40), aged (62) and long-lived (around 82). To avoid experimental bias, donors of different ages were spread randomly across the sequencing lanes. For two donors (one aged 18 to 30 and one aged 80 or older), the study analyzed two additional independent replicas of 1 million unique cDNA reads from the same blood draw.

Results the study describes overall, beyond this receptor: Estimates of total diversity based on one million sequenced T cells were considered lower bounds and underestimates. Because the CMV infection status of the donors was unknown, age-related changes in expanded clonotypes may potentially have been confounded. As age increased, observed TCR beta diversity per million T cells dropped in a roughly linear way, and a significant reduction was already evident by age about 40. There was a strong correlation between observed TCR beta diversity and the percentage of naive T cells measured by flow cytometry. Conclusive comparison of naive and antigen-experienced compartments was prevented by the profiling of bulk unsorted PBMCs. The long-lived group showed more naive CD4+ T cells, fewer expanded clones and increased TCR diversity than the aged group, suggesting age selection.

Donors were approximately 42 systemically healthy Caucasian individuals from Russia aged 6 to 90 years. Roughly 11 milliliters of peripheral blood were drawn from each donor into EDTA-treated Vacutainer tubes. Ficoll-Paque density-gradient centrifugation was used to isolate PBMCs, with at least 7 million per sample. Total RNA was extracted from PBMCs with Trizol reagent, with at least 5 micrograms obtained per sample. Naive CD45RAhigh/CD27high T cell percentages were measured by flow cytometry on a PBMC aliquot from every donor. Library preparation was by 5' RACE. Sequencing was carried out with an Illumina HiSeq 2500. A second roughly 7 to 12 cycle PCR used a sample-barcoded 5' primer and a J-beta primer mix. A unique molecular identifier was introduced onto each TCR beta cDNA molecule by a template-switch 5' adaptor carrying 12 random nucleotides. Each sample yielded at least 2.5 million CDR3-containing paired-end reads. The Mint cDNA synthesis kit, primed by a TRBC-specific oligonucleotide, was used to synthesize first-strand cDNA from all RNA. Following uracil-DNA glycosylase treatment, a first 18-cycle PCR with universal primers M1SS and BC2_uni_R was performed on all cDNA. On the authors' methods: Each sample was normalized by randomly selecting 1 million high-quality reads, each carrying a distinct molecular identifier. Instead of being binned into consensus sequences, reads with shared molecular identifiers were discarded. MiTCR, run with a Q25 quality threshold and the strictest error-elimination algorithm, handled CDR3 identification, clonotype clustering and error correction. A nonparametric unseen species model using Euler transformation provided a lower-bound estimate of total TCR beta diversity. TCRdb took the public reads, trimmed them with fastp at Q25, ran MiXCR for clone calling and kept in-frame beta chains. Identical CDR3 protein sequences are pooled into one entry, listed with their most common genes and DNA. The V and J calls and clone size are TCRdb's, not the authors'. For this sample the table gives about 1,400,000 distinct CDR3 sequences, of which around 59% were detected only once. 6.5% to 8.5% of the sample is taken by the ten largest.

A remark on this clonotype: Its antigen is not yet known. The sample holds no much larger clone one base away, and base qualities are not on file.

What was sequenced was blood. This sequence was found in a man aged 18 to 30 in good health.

This receptor has the CDR3 CATSDAGGGEAFF. The bases read TGTGCCACCAGTGATGCGGGAGGAGGTGAAGCTTTCTTT. This chain joins TRBV24-1 to TRBJ1-1, with the D gene too uncertain to name. The cysteine opens and the phenylalanine closes a CDR3 of 13 amino acids. Left in the record is the CDR3 DNA by itself, 39 bases read in frame from the first base. In the germline V gene, CDR1 corresponds to KGHDR and CDR2 to SFDVKD. Relative to germline, V is 3 bases shorter and J is 7 bases shorter, with 11 bases between their ends.